These 23 T cell receptor beta chains were sequenced from one sample in a study of early T cells in non-severe SARS-CoV-2 infection. Using its own MiXCR run on the 5' RACE reads, TCRdb lists one record per CDR3 protein. The table lists roughly 29,000 distinct CDR3 sequences, approximately 6.4% of them singletons. The input for sequencing was whole blood, taken at baseline. Receptors originate from an adult who was a healthcare worker with PCR-confirmed SARS-CoV-2 infection or an uninfected control (not recorded which).

This clonotype was counted only a few times. The chain joins TRBV30 to TRBJ2-7; D is unresolved. Germline V lookup: CDR1 GTSNPN, CDR2 SVGIG (reference sequence). The V and J ends lost 1 base and 2 bases respectively, with 12 bases between them. The CDR3 covers 14 residues. The CDR3 reads CAWSDARYPYEQYF. The DNA of the CDR3 is TGTGCCTGGAGTGATGCCAGGTATCCCTACGAGCAGTACTTC.

Many counts were recorded for this clonotype. The V call is TRBV5-5, the J call TRBJ1-2; no clear D gene. This CDR3 spans 19 amino acids. V was clipped by 1 base and J by 3 bases, with 25 bases between them. CDR1 SGHKS and CDR2 YYEKEE come from the germline V gene (reference sequence). CDR3: CASSLNNVGGPIVDYGYTF. For the CDR3, the DNA is TGTGCCAGCAGCTTGAATAATGTTGGAGGGCCGATCGTCGACTATGGCTACACCTTC.

This clonotype was seen repeatedly, ten times or more. The chain has TRBV20-1 and TRBJ1-2; a weak D match, TRBD1 (5 bases). V dropped 0 bases and J dropped 8 bases, with 19 bases sitting between them. CDR1 and CDR2 from the germline V gene are DFQATT and SNEGSKA (reference sequence). This CDR3 region has 15 residues. CDR3 nucleotide sequence: TGCAGTGCTAGAGATCGCAACAGGCCCCGGGGCGGCTACACCTTC. It codes for CSARDRNRPRGGYTF.

This clonotype has only a few counts. The rearrangement uses TRBV6-2 or TRBV6-3 and TRBJ1-5; a weak D match, TRBD1 (6 bases). Germline V gene sequence: CDR1 MNHEY, CDR2 SVGEGT. The CDR3 is 14 amino acids. V shed 6 bases and J shed 7 bases, with 16 bases lying between them. CDR3: CASSSPGTMQPQHF. The CDR3 DNA sequence: TGTGCCAGCAGCAGTCCCGGGACAATGCAGCCCCAGCATTTT.

The chain couples TRBV18 to TRBJ2-7; a weak D match, TRBD2 (6 bases). V was trimmed by 6 bases and J by 4 bases, leaving 13 bases between them. Germline values: CDR1 KGHSH, CDR2 LQKENI. This CDR3 contains 13 residues. DNA of the CDR3: TGTGCCAGCTCGCGGGAATCCCTGTACGAGCAGTACTTC. Amino acids: CASSRESLYEQYF. Full variable domain (remainder filled in from reference TRBV18 and TRBJ2-7): NAGVMQNPRHLVRRRGQEARLRCSPMKGHSHVYWYRQLPEEGLKFMVYLQKENIIDESGMPKERFSAEFPKEGPSILRIQQVVRGDSAAYFCASSRESLYEQYFGPGTRLTVT.

Ten or more counts support this clonotype. V is TRBV28 and J is TRBJ2-2, with D unclear. This CDR3 is 12 amino acids long. Between the trimmed V and J ends, which lost 0 bases and 9 bases, there was a span of 5 bases. Germline CDR1 is MDHEN and CDR2 is SYDVKM. CDR3: CASSLWNRELFF. CDR3 sequence (DNA): TGTGCCAGCAGTTTATGGAACCGGGAGCTGTTTTTT.

The V and J genes are TRBV3-1 and TRBJ2-7, with 7 bases fitting TRBD2. Germline lookup yields CDR1 LGHDT and CDR2 YNNKEL (reference sequence). V shed 1 base and J 4 bases; nucleotides not matched to a gene: 4. The CDR3 spans 14 residues. The CDR3 spells CASSQGGRDYEQYF. CDR3 sequence (DNA): TGTGCCAGCAGCCAAGGAGGGAGGGATTACGAGCAGTACTTC.

This clonotype has ten or more counts. V gene TRBV6-4 combines with J gene TRBJ2-2, with D possibly matching TRBD2 (6 bases). This CDR3 spans 14 amino acids. Per the germline V gene, CDR1 is MRHNA and CDR2 is SNTAGT. V lost 6 bases and J 4 bases, leaving 12 bases between the germline ends. This chain's CDR3 is CASSLLAGTGELFF. The CDR3 coding sequence is TGTGCCAGCAGCCTACTAGCCGGCACCGGGGAGCTGTTTTTT.

This clonotype was detected only a few times. This chain connects TRBV20-1 to TRBJ2-5; a possible D gene is TRBD2 (6 bases). The V gene lost 2 bases and the J gene lost 5 bases, with 15 bases spanning the gap. Per germline, CDR1 DFQATT and CDR2 SNEGSKA (reference sequence). The CDR3 runs to 14 residues. DNA for the CDR3: TGCAGTGCTAGACTTGCCGGGGGTTTGGAGACCCAGTACTTC. Translating gives CSARLAGGLETQYF.

This clonotype occurred many times. The chain has TRBV4-1 and TRBJ2-6, with a possible D match to TRBD1 (5 bases). The germline CDR1 and CDR2 sequences are MGHRA and YSYEKL. There are 22 residues in the CDR3. V lost 4 bases and J lost 0, with 28 bases in between. The CDR3 sequence: CASSPSPLSRGLSLSGANVLTF. CDR3 in DNA: TGCGCCAGCAGCCCTAGTCCCCTCTCAAGGGGTCTCTCTCTCTCTGGGGCCAACGTCCTGACTTTC.

The table lists this clonotype with many counts. This chain joins TRBV6-2 or TRBV6-3 and TRBJ1-1; D possibly corresponds to TRBD1 (6 bases). The CDR3 has 15 amino acids. Germline V gene data show CDR1 as MNHEY and CDR2 as SVGEGT. The ends were cut back, 2 bases at V and 1 base at J, with 11 bases in the middle. Written as DNA, the CDR3 is TGTGCCAGCAGTTACGGCTTACAGGGGAACACTGAAGCTTTCTTT. It is translated as CASSYGLQGNTEAFF.

This clonotype was seen at least ten times. The CDR3 sequence is CASSVSLAVTYEQFF. The CDR3 DNA sequence: TGTGCCAGCAGCGTATCCCTAGCGGTTACCTATGAGCAGTTCTTC. The chain links TRBV9 to TRBJ2-1; 7 bases align to TRBD2. Germline values: CDR1 SGDLS, CDR2 YYNGEE. The CDR3 is 15 residues long. Trimming cost V 1 base and J 8 bases; bases outside gene matches: 9.

This clonotype was counted many times. This sequence joins TRBV12-5 and TRBJ2-2; D may be TRBD1 (6 bases). This CDR3 has 15 amino acids. Germline V lookup: CDR1 LGHNT, CDR2 FRNRAP. Trimming took 8 bases from V and 0 from J, leaving 13 bases between them. In nucleotides, the CDR3 is TGTGCTAGTCAATCCGGGACACCGAACACCGGGGAGCTGTTTTTT. Amino acid sequence: CASQSGTPNTGELFF. The full variable domain, in which reference TRBV12-5 and TRBJ2-2 provide the parts outside the CDR3, is DARVTQTPRHKVTEMGQEVTMRCQPILGHNTVFWYRQTMMQGLELLAYFRNRAPLDDSGMPKDRFSAEMPDATLATLKIQPSEPRDSAVYFCASQSGTPNTGELFFGEGSRLTVL.

This clonotype was seen ten or more times. The chain has TRBV4-3 and TRBJ1-2; D is possibly TRBD1 (5 bases). V shed 0 bases and J shed 4 bases, with 12 bases lying between them. From germline, CDR1 is LGHNA and CDR2 YSLEER. The CDR3 loop spans 15 amino acids. CDR3 sequence reads: CASSQEGTGVYGYTF. CDR3 sequence (DNA): TGCGCCAGCAGCCAAGAAGGAACAGGAGTCTATGGCTACACCTTC.

This clonotype came up many times. The genes are TRBV11-3 and TRBJ2-1, with TRBD2 matching over 8 bases. Germline CDR1 is SGHNT and CDR2 is YENEEA. J was trimmed by 6 bases and V by 4 bases; bases with no gene match: 8. The CDR3 length is 15 residues. In DNA, the CDR3 is TGTGCCAGCAGCTCCTACGGGACTAGGGGCAATGAGCAGTTCTTC. Protein sequence: CASSSYGTRGNEQFF.

This clonotype has a count of ten or more. This rearrangement joins TRBV27 to TRBJ2-5, with D possibly being TRBD1 or TRBD2 (5 bases each). V was pared by 2 bases and J by 5 bases, with 15 bases between. The CDR3 spans 15 residues. The germline V gene encodes CDR1 MNHEY and CDR2 SMNVEV (reference sequence). Here the CDR3 DNA reads TGTGCCAGCAGTTTAGGGTGGGGCGGGTCCGAGACCCAGTACTTC. Translation gives CASSLGWGGSETQYF.

This clonotype was seen only a few times. The chain recombines TRBV5-4 with TRBJ1-6, with 11 nucleotides matching TRBD1. The CDR3 has 14 amino acids. The J segment lost 9 bases and the V segment lost 3 bases, leaving 2 bases of the junction unmatched. Germline V gene lookup returns CDR1 SGHNT and CDR2 YYREEE (reference sequence). This CDR3 is CASSWDRGVSPLHF. The CDR3 nucleotides are TGTGCCAGCAGCTGGGACAGGGGGGTTTCACCCCTCCACTTT. The complete variable domain, with remaining parts taken from reference TRBV5-4 and TRBJ1-6, reads ETGVTQSPTHLIKTRGQQVTLRCSSQSGHNTVSWYQQALGQGPQFIFQYYREEENGRGNFPPRFSGLQFPNYSSELNVNALELDDSALYLCASSWDRGVSPLHFGNGTRLTVT.

This clonotype was seen at least ten times. This chain uses TRBV6-6 with TRBJ2-5; D uncertain. The CDR3 runs to 12 residues. Germline lookup yields CDR1 MNHNY and CDR2 SVGAGI (reference sequence). Trimming took 5 bases from V and 2 from J, leaving 6 bases between them. The CDR3 here is CASSGLQETQYF. The CDR3 region has the DNA TGTGCCAGCAGTGGATTACAAGAGACCCAGTACTTC.

This clonotype was recorded many times. J is TRBJ1-6 and V is TRBV27; 10 positions match TRBD1. Germline CDR1 MNHEY, CDR2 SMNVEV (reference sequence). With 6 bases clipped from V and 8 bases from J, the junction kept 4 bases outside the gene matches. The CDR3 runs to 14 residues. The CDR3 reads CASSRTGGYSPLHF. The CDR3 region has the DNA TGTGCCAGCAGCCGGACAGGGGGTTATTCACCCCTCCACTTT.

This clonotype showed up many times. The chain links TRBV4-2 to TRBJ1-2, with a tentative D call TRBD1 (6 bases). The CDR3 runs to 13 residues. V lost 0 bases and J 7 bases, leaving 9 bases between the germline ends. Germline CDR1 LGHNA, CDR2 YNFKEQ. The CDR3 DNA follows: TGTGCCAGCAGCCAAGAGGGGGGCCGTGGCTACACCTTC. This sequence encodes CASSQEGGRGYTF.

At least ten counts were recorded for this clonotype. The chain is built from TRBV3-1 and TRBJ2-4; D gene ambiguous. The CDR3 loop spans 15 amino acids. Germline V gene data show CDR1 as LGHDT and CDR2 as YNNKEL (reference sequence). V lost 4 bases and J 10 bases, leaving 20 bases between the germline ends. In nucleotides, the CDR3 is TGTGCCAGCAGCCCCCGTACCGTAGGTGTGCCAATTCAGTACTTC. It yields the protein CASSPRTVGVPIQYF.

This clonotype was found many times. The chain has TRBV5-1 and TRBJ1-1; D is unclear. Germline V CDR1 and CDR2: SGHRS, YFSETQ. V was shortened by 7 bases and J by 2 bases, with 12 bases between the two germline ends. CDR3 length equals 13 residues. CDR3 protein: CASRDGINTEAFF. The CDR3 DNA sequence: TGCGCCAGCCGAGACGGGATTAACACTGAAGCTTTCTTT.

This clonotype was observed at least ten times. In DNA form, the CDR3 reads TGTGCCAGCCAATTACCGAATGCATACGAGCAGTACTTC. Amino acid sequence: CASQLPNAYEQYF. The genes are TRBV28 and TRBJ2-7; D ambiguous. The CDR3 has 13 residues. V dropped 8 bases and J dropped 4 bases, with 15 bases sitting between them. CDR1 is MDHEN and CDR2 is SYDVKM in the germline V gene. Using reference TRBV28 and TRBJ2-7 for the parts outside the CDR3, the full variable domain is DVKVTQSSRYLVKRTGEKVFLECVQDMDHENMFWYRQDPGLGLRLIYFSYDVKMKEKGDIPEGYSVSREKKERFSLILESASTNQTSMYLCASQLPNAYEQYFGPGTRLTVT.